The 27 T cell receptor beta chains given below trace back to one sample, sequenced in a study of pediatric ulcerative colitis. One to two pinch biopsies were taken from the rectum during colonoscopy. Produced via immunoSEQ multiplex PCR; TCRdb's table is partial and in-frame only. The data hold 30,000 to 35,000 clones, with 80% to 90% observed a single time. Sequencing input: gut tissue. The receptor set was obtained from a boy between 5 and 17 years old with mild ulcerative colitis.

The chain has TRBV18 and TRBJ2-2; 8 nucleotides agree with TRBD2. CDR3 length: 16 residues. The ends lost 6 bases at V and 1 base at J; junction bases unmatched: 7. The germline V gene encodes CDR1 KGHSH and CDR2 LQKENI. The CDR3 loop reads CASSSTLAGNTGELFF. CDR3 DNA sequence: TGTGCCAGCTCGTCCACCCTAGCGGGGAACACCGGGGAGCTGTTTTTT.

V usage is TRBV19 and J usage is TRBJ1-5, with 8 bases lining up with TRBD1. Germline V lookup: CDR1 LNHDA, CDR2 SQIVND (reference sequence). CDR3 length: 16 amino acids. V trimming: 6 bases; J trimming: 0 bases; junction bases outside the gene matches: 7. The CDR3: CASRPGQVYSNQPQHF. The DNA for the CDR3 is TGTGCCAGTAGACCGGGACAGGTCTATAGCAATCAGCCCCAGCATTTT. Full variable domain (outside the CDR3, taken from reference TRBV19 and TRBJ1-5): DGGITQSPKYLFRKEGQNVTLSCEQNLNHDAMYWYRQDPGQGLRLIYYSQIVNDFQKGDIAEGYSVSREKKESFPLTVTSAQKNPTAFYLCASRPGQVYSNQPQHFGDGTRLSIL.

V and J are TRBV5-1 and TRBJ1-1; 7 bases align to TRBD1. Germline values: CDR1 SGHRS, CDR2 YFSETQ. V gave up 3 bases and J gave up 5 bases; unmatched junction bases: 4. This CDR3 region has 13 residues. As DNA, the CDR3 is TGCGCCAGCAGCTACAACAGGGGTACTGAAGCTTTCTTT. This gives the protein CASSYNRGTEAFF.

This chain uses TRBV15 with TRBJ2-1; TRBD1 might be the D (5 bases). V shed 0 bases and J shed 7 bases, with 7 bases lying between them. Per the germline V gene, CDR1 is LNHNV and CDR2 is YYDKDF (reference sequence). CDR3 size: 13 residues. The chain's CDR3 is CATSRERGNEQFF. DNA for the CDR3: TGTGCCACCAGCAGAGAAAGGGGTAATGAGCAGTTCTTC.

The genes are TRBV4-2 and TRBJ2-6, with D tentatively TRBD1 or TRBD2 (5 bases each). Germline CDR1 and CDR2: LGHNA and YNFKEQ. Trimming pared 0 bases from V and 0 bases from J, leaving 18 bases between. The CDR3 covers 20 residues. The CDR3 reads CASSQDGNRRFPSGANVLTF. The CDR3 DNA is TGTGCCAGCAGCCAAGATGGGAACAGGAGGTTTCCCTCTGGGGCCAACGTCCTGACTTTC.

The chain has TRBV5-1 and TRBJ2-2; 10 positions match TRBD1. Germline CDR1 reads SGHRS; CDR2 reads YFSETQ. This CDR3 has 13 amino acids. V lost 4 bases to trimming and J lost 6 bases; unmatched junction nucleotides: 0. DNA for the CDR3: TGCGCCAGCAGCGGACAGGGGGCCGGGGAGCTGTTTTTT. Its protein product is CASSGQGAGELFF.

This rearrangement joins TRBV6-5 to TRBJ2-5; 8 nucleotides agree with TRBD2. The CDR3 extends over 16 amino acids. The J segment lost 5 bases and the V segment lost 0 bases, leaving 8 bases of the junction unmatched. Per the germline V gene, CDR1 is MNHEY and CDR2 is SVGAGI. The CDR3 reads CASSYSGRGGFETQYF. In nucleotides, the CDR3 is TGTGCCAGCAGTTACTCGGGACGGGGGGGCTTTGAGACCCAGTACTTC.

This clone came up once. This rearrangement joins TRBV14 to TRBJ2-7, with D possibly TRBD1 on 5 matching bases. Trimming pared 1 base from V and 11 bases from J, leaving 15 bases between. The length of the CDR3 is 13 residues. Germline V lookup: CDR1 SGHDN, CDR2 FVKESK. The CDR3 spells CASSQAIGPDKYF. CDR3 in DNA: TGTGCCAGCAGCCAAGCGATCGGACCGGACAAGTACTTC. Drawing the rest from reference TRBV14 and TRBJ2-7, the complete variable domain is EAGVTQFPSHSVIEKGQTVTLRCDPISGHDNLYWYRRVMGKEIKFLLHFVKESKQDESGMPNNRFLAERTGGTYSTLKVQPAELEDSGVYFCASSQAIGPDKYFGPGTRLTVT.

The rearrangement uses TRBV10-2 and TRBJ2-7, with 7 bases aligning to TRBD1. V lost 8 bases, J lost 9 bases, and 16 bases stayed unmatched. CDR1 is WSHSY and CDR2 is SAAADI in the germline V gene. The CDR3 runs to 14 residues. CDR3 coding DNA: TGCGCCAGCGGGGCGTTTAAGACAGGGTATGGGCAGTACTTC. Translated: CASGAFKTGYGQYF.

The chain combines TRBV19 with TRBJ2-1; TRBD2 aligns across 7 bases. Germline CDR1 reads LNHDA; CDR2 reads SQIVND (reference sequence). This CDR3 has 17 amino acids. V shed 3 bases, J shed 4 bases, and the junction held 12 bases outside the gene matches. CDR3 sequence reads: CASSILRLADNYNEQFF. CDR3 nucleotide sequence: TGTGCCAGTAGTATTCTTCGACTAGCCGATAATTACAATGAGCAGTTCTTC.

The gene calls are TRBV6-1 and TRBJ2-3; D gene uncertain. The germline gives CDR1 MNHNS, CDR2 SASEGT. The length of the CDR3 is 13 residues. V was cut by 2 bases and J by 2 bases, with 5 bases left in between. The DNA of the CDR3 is TGTGCCAGCAGTGAACGATACACAGATACGCAGTATTTT. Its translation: CASSERYTDTQYF.

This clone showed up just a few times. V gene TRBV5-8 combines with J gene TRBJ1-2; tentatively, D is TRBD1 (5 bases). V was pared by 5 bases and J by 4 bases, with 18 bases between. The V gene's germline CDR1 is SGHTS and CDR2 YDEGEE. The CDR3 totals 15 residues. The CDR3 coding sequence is TGTGCCAGCAGACCTCTTGAGCGACAGCTCTATGGCTACACCTTC. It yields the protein CASRPLERQLYGYTF. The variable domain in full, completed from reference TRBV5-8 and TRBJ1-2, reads EAGVTQSPTHLIKTRGQQATLRCSPISGHTSVYWYQQALGLGLQFLLWYDEGEERNRGNFPPRFSGRQFPNYSSELNVNALELEDSALYLCASRPLERQLYGYTFGSGTRLTVV.

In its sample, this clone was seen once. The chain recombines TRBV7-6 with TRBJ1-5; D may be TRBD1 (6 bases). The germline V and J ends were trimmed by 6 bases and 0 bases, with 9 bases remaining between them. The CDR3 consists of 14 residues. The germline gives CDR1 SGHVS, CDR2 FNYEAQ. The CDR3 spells CASSQGYSNQPQHF. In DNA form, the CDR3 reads TGTGCCAGCAGTCAGGGGTATAGCAATCAGCCCCAGCATTTT.

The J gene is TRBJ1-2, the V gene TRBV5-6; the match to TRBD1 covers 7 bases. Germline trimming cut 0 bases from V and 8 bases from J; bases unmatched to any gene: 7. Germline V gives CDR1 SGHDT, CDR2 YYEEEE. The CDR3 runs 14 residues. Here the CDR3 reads CASSLEQGWFGYTF. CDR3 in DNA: TGTGCCAGCAGCTTGGAACAGGGGTGGTTCGGCTACACCTTC.

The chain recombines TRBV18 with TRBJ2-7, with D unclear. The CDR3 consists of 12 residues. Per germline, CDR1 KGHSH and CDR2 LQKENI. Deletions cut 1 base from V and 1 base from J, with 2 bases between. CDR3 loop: CASSPRSYEQYF. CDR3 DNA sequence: TGTGCCAGCTCACCACGGTCCTACGAGCAGTACTTC.

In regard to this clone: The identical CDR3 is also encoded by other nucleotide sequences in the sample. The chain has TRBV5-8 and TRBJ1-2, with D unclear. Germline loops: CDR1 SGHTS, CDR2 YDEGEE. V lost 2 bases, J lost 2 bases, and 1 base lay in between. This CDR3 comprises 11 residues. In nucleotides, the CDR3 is TGTGCCAGCAGCTTAAACTATGGCTACACCTTC. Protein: CASSLNYGYTF.

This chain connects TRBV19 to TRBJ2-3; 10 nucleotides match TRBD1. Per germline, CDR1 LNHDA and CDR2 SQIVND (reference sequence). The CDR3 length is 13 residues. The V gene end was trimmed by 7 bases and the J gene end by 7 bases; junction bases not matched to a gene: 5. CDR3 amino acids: CASTRDRGNTQYF. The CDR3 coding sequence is TGTGCCAGTACCCGGGACAGGGGAAATACGCAGTATTTT.

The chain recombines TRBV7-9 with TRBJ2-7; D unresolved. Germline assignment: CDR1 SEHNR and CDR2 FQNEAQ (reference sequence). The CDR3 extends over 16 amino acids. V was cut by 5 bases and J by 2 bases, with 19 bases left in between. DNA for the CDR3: TGTGCCAGCAGCCCACGGCCTGAGGTGTCCACCTACGAGCAGTACTTC. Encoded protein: CASSPRPEVSTYEQYF.

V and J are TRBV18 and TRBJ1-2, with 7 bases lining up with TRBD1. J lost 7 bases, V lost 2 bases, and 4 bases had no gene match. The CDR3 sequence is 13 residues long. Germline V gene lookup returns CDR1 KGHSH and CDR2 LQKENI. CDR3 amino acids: CASSPRTGSGYTF. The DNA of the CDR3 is TGTGCCAGCTCACCAAGGACAGGCTCTGGCTACACCTTC.

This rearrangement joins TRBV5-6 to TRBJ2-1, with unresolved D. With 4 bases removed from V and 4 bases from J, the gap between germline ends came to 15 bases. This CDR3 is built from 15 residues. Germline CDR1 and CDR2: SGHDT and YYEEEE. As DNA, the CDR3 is TGTGCCAGCAGCCCCCGTTCCCTACCTTACAATGAGCAGTTCTTC. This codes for CASSPRSLPYNEQFF.

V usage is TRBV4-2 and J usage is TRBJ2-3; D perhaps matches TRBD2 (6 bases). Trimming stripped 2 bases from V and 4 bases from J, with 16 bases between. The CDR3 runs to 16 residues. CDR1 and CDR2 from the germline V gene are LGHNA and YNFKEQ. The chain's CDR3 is CASSQKPGLDSDTQYF. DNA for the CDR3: TGTGCCAGCAGCCAAAAACCGGGACTTGATTCAGATACGCAGTATTTT.

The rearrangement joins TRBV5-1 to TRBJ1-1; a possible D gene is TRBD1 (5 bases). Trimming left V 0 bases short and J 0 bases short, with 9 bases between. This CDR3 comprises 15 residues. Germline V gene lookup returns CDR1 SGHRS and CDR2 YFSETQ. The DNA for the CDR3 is TGCGCCAGCAGCTTGGATGGGGGGATGAACACTGAAGCTTTCTTT. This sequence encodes CASSLDGGMNTEAFF.

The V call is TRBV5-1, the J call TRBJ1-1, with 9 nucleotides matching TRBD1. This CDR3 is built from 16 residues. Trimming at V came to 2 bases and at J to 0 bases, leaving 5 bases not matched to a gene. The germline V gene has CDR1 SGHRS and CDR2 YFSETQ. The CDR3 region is CASSFRGDRVNTEAFF. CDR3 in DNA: TGCGCCAGCAGCTTCAGGGGGGACAGGGTGAACACTGAAGCTTTCTTT.

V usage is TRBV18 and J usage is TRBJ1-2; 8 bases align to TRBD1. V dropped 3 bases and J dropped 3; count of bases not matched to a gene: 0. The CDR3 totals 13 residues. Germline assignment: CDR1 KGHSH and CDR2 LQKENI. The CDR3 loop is CASSPDRDYGYTF. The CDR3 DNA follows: TGTGCCAGCTCACCGGACAGGGACTATGGCTACACCTTC.

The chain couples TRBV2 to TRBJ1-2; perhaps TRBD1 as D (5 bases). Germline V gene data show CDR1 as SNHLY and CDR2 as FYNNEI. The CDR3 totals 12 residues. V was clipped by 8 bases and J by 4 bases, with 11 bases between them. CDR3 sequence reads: CASRGEAYGYTF. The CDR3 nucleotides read TGTGCCAGCCGGGGGGAGGCCTATGGCTACACCTTC.

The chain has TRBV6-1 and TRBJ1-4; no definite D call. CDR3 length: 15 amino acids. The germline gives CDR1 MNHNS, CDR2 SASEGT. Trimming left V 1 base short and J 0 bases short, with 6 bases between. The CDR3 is CASSEVPATNEKLFF. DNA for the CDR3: TGTGCCAGCAGTGAAGTCCCGGCAACTAATGAAAAACTGTTTTTT.

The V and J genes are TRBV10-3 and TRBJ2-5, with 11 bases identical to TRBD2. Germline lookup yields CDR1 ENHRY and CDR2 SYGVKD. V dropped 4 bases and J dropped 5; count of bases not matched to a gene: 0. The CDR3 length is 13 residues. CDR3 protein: CAISGTSGETQYF. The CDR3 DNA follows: TGTGCCATCAGTGGGACTAGCGGGGAGACCCAGTACTTC.